The present T cell receptor beta chain was sequenced within a study of T-cell memory formation after mild COVID-19. Background on the study: TCR clusters mostly belonged to single donors.

Worth noting for this clonotype: The antigen is unknown.

From 5'RACE with constant-segment primers came TCR alpha and TCR beta cDNA libraries that carried sample barcodes and UMIs. In TCRdb, the 5' RACE reads were re-called with MiXCR into one record per CDR3 protein. The sample records 300,000 to 400,000 distinct CDR3 sequences, over 10% being singletons. Deletions cut 2 bases from V and 8 bases from J, with 21 bases between. The length of the CDR3 is 16 residues. Germline V gene sequence: CDR1 MGHRA, CDR2 YSYEKL. General study findings and limits: Memory cells collected pre-infection included some clones that later responded, suggesting cross-reactive memory joined. Clones from the second wave (peaking day 37) had unconfirmed SARS-CoV-2 specificity.

The receptor's source is a man younger than 35 who had mild COVID-19 (a few samples of this study predate the infection). Cell type and time point are not known. J is TRBJ1-1 and V is TRBV4-1, with D perhaps matching TRBD1 (6 bases). Specimen: PBMCs or a T cell subset sorted from them (not recorded which). The CDR3 region has the DNA TGCGCCAGCAGCCAAAAGGTGGACAGACCCTTGGTGGAAGCTTTCTTT. It specifies CASSQKVDRPLVEAFF.